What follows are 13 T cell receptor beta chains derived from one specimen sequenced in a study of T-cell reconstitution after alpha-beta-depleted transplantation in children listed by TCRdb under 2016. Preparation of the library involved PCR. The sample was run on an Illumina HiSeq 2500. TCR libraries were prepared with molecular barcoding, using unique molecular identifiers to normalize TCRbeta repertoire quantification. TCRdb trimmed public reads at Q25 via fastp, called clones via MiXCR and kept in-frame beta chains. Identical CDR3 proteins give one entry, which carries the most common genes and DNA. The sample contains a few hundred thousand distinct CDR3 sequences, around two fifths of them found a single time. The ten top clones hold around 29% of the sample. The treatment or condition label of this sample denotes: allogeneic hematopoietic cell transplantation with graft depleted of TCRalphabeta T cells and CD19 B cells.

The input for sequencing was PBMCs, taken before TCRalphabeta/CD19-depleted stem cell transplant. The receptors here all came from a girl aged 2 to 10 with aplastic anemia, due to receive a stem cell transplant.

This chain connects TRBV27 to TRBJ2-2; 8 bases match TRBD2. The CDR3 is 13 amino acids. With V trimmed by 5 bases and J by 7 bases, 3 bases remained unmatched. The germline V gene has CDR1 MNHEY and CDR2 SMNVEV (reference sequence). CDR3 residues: CASSIAGSGELFF. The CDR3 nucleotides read TGTGCCAGCAGTATAGCGGGGAGCGGGGAGCTGTTTTTT.

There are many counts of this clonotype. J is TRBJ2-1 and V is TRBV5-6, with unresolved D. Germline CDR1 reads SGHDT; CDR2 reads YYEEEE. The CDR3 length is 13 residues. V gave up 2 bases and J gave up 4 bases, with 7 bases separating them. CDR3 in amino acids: CASSFWNYNEQFF. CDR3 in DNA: TGTGCCAGCAGCTTTTGGAATTACAATGAGCAGTTCTTC.

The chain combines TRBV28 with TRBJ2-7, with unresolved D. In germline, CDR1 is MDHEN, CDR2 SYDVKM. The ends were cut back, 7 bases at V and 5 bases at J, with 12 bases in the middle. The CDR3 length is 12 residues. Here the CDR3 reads CASIQDGHEQYF. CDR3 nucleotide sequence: TGTGCCAGCATTCAAGACGGGCACGAGCAGTACTTC. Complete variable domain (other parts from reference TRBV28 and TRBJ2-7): DVKVTQSSRYLVKRTGEKVFLECVQDMDHENMFWYRQDPGLGLRLIYFSYDVKMKEKGDIPEGYSVSREKKERFSLILESASTNQTSMYLCASIQDGHEQYFGPGTRLTVT.

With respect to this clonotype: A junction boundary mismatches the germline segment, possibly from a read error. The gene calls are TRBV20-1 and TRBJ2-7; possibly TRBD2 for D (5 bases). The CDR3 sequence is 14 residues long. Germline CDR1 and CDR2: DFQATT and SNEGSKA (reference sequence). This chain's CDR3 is CSARDGRRGQVFFF. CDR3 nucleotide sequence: TGCAGTGCTAGAGACGGCCGCCGGGGTCAGGTGTTTTTCTTC.

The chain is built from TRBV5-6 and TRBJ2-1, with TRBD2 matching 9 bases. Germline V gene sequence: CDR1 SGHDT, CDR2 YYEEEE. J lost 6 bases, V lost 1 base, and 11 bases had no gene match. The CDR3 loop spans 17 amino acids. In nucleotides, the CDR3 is TGTGCCAGCAGCTTGAGGTGGCTAGCGGGACTAATCAATGAGCAGTTCTTC. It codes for CASSLRWLAGLINEQFF. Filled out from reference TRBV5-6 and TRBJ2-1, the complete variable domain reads DAGVTQSPTHLIKTRGQQVTLRCSPKSGHDTVSWYQQALGQGPQFIFQYYEEEERQRGNFPDRFSGHQFPNYSSELNVNALLLGDSALYLCASSLRWLAGLINEQFFGPGTRLTVL.

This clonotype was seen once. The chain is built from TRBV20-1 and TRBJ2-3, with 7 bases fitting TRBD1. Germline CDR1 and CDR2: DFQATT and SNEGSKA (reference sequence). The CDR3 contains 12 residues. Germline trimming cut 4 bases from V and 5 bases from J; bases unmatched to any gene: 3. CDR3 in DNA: TGCAGTGCTACACAGGGGCGAGATACGCAGTATTTT. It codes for CSATQGRDTQYF.

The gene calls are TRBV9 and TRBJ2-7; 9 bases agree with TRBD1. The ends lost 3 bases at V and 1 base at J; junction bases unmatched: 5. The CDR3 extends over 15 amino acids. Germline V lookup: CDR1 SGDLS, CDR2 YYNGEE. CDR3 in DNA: TGTGCCAGCAGCGCTGTGACAGGGGGGTCCTACGAGCAGTACTTC. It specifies CASSAVTGGSYEQYF.

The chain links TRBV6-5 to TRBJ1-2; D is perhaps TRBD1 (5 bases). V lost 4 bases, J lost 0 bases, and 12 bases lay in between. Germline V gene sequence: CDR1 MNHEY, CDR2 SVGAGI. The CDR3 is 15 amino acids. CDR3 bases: TGTGCCAGCAGTTCGTTGGGGACGGCTAACTATGGCTACACCTTC. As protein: CASSSLGTANYGYTF.

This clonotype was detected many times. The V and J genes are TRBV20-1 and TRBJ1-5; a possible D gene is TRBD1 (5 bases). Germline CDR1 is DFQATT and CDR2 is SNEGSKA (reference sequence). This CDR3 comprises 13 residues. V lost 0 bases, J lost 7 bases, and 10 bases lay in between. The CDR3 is CSARDEGRQPQHF. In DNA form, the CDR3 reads TGCAGTGCTAGAGATGAGGGGCGGCAGCCCCAGCATTTT.

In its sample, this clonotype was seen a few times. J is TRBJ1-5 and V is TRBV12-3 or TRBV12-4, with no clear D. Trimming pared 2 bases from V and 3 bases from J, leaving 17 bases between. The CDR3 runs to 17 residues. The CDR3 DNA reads TGTGCCAGCAGTTTAAGGCCGGGCTGGGTTGACAATCAGCCCCAGCATTTT. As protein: CASSLRPGWVDNQPQHF.

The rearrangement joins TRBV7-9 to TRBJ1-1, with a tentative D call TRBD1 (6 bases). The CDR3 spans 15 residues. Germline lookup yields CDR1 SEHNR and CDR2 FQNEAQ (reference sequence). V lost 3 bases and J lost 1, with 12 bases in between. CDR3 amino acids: CASSLYRGQNTEAFF. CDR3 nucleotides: TGTGCCAGCAGCTTGTACCGGGGACAGAACACTGAAGCTTTCTTT. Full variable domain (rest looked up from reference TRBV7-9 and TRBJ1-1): DTGVSQNPRHKITKRGQNVTFRCDPISEHNRLYWYRQTLGQGPEFLTYFQNEAQLEKSRLLSDRFSAERPKGSFSTLEIQRTEQGDSAMYLCASSLYRGQNTEAFFGQGTRLTVV.

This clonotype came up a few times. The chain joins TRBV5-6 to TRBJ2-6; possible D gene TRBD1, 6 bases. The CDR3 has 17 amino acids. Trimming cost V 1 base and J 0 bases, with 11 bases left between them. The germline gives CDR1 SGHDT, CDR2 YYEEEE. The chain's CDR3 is CASSLYEGVSGANVLTF. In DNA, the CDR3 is TGTGCCAGCAGCTTGTACGAGGGGGTCTCTGGGGCCAACGTCCTGACTTTC.

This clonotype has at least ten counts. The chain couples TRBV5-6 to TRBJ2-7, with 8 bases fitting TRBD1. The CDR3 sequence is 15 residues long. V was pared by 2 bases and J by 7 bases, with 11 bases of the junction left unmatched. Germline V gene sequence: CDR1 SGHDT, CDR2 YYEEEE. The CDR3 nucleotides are TGTGCCAGCAGCTTTCCCGCCAGGGGGCAGGAGGAGCAGTACTTC. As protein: CASSFPARGQEEQYF.